This paragraph reports one T cell receptor (beta chain). As the sequencing template, cDNA was produced by extracting RNA and reverse transcribing it. The method was immunoSEQ multiplex PCR; TCRdb's version includes in-frame clones alone and lacks a portion of them. The sample holds more than 90,000 clones, approximately 52% seen once. V gave up 5 bases and J gave up 0 bases, with 12 bases separating them. The CDR3 contains 15 residues. CDR1 and CDR2 from the germline V gene are LGHNT and FRNRAP. These data belong to a study of CD8+ T cells in alopecia areata. About the study: Each of the treated patients was given oral tofacitinib, 5 to 10 mg twice daily, for moderate-to-severe alopecia areata.

The treatment here: oral pan-JAK inhibitor, 5-10 mg twice daily. This specimen consisted of CD8+ T cells sorted from blood, obtained at week 4, from a patient treated with tofacitinib. This clonotype was obtained from a human donor with alopecia areata. This chain links TRBV12-5 with TRBJ2-3, with D uncertain. CDR3 amino acids: CASGDTSASTDTQYF. The CDR3 DNA reads TGTGCTAGTGGTGACACCTCAGCTAGCACAGATACGCAGTATTTT.